The 11 T cell receptor beta chains below were found in one sample sequenced in a study of Graves' ophthalmopathy and Graves' hyperthyroidism. As the template, RNA transcripts were used to amplify TCR beta CDR3 regions. After a first-round RT-PCR with HTBI primers, a second-round multiplex PCR was run. TCRdb passed the multiplex PCR reads through MiXCR, listing each CDR3 protein once. Of approximately 380,000 distinct CDR3 sequences listed, under 25% are singletons. Material for sequencing was peripheral blood. These receptors all come from a woman between 18 and 29 years old with stable Graves' hyperthyroidism.

This clonotype was detected many times. The junction and the germline gene differ at one end; a read error may be behind it. The chain joins TRBV2 to TRBJ1-1, with D possibly being TRBD1 (5 bases). Germline values: CDR1 SNHLY, CDR2 FYNNEI. This CDR3 contains 14 residues. The CDR3 is CASNERGRNTEAFF. The CDR3 DNA reads as TGTGCCAGCAATGAACGGGGACGGAACACTGAAGCTTTCTTT.

This chain uses TRBV6-1 with TRBJ1-2, with 7 bases identical to TRBD1. The CDR3 length is 15 residues. In germline, CDR1 is MNHNS, CDR2 SASEGT. After removal of 3 bases from V and 2 bases from J, the junction contained 6 bases not matched to a gene. The CDR3 nucleotides read TGTGCCAGCAGTGATCGGACAGGCGACAACTATGGCTACACCTTC. Protein: CASSDRTGDNYGYTF.

The table lists this clonotype with many counts. The chain joins TRBV28 to TRBJ2-2, with 7 bases lining up with TRBD1. This CDR3 region has 16 residues. CDR1 is MDHEN and CDR2 is SYDVKM in the germline V gene. J lost 2 bases, V lost 5 bases, and 8 bases had no gene match. Here the CDR3 DNA reads TGTGCCAGCAGTCTGAGAGGGGGCGCAAACACCGGGGAGCTGTTTTTT. Its translation: CASSLRGGANTGELFF. The full variable domain, in which reference TRBV28 and TRBJ2-2 provide the parts outside the CDR3, is DVKVTQSSRYLVKRTGEKVFLECVQDMDHENMFWYRQDPGLGLRLIYFSYDVKMKEKGDIPEGYSVSREKKERFSLILESASTNQTSMYLCASSLRGGANTGELFFGEGSRLTVL.

This clonotype showed up many times. The rearrangement joins TRBV11-2 to TRBJ1-5, with D uncertain. With 4 bases removed from V and 2 bases from J, the gap between germline ends came to 12 bases. There are 15 residues in the CDR3. Germline loops: CDR1 SGHAT, CDR2 FQNNGV. The CDR3 DNA reads as TGTGCCAGCAGCTGGGGAGGCGGGGGCAATCAGCCCCAGCATTTT. Translated, it gives CASSWGGGGNQPQHF.

The V gene is TRBV14, the J gene TRBJ1-2; TRBD1 agrees at 9 bases. The CDR3 loop spans 22 amino acids. The V and J ends lost 4 bases and 4 bases, in that order; junction bases with no gene match: 28. The V gene's germline CDR1 is SGHDN and CDR2 FVKESK. CDR3 DNA: TGTGCCAGCAGCCCCTTGAAATCATCCAGCGGGACAGGGCAACAGTCAGTCTATGGCTACACCTTC. Translation: CASSPLKSSSGTGQQSVYGYTF.

The sample holds a few counts of this clonotype. The chain recombines TRBV30 with TRBJ1-2, with TRBD1 matching 7 bases. J was trimmed by 4 bases and V by 2 bases; bases with no gene match: 1. The germline CDR1 and CDR2 sequences are GTSNPN and SVGIG (reference sequence). The CDR3 spans 12 residues. CDR3 sequence reads: CAWSHRGYGYTF. CDR3 nucleotide sequence: TGTGCCTGGAGTCACAGGGGCTATGGCTACACCTTC.

This clonotype was observed many times. The gene calls are TRBV4-1 and TRBJ2-2; a weak D match, TRBD2 (6 bases). In germline, CDR1 is MGHRA, CDR2 YSYEKL. With 4 bases removed from V and 4 bases from J, the gap between germline ends came to 13 bases. The length of the CDR3 is 15 residues. In DNA form, the CDR3 reads TGCGCCAGCAGCCTTAGCGGAGGCCGCACCGGGGAGCTGTTTTTT. Translating it yields CASSLSGGRTGELFF.

This clonotype was detected many times. The chain is built from TRBV6-1 and TRBJ2-5, with TRBD2 matching over 13 bases. Per germline, CDR1 MNHNS and CDR2 SASEGT. There are 15 residues in the CDR3. Trimming at V came to 4 bases and at J to 5 bases, leaving 4 bases not matched to a gene. The CDR3 DNA reads as TGTGCCAGCAGTGGACTAGCGGGAGGTGAGGAGACCCAGTACTTC. Protein sequence: CASSGLAGGEETQYF.

Remarks on this clonotype: The junction departs from the called germline gene at one end, perhaps through a read error. The genes are TRBV28 and TRBJ2-1, with a weak D call TRBD2 (7 bases). Per the germline V gene, CDR1 is MDHEN and CDR2 is SYDVKM. There are 19 residues in the CDR3. CDR3 sequence: CVSSLRGGLAENSYNEQFF. DNA for the CDR3: TGTGTCAGCAGTTTAAGGGGGGGGCTAGCGGAAAACTCCTACAATGAGCAGTTCTTC.

Many counts were recorded for this clonotype. The V gene is TRBV11-2, the J gene TRBJ1-2; D is undetermined. Germline V gene data show CDR1 as SGHAT and CDR2 as FQNNGV. Trimming removed 1 base from V and 8 bases from J, with 11 bases in between. CDR3 length: 13 amino acids. The CDR3 loop reads CASSLARGRGYTF. DNA for the CDR3: TGTGCCAGCAGCTTAGCGAGAGGAAGGGGCTACACCTTC.

This clonotype was observed at least ten times. This chain connects TRBV6-5 to TRBJ1-6; D is uncertain. Per the germline V gene, CDR1 is MNHEY and CDR2 is SVGAGI. Trimming removed 2 bases at V and 7 bases at J, with 15 bases between. The CDR3 is made up of 16 amino acids. CDR3 amino acids: CASSYVVTSKNSPLHF. The CDR3, as DNA: TGTGCCAGCAGTTACGTGGTCACTTCGAAAAATTCACCCCTCCACTTT.